A single sample gave rise to the 14 T cell receptor beta chains below, sequenced in a study of T cells after yellow fever vaccination. Each CDR3 protein gets one entry after TCRdb re-called the 5' RACE reads with MiXCR. In the table there are roughly 500,000 distinct CDR3 sequences, roughly 19% of which are singletons. The sample was PBMCs, taken 15 days after the yellow fever booster vaccination. Receptors originate from a man in his thirties or forties who received the YFV17D yellow fever vaccine.

This clonotype has only a few counts. This chain links TRBV10-3 with TRBJ2-5; D call uncertain. Looked up from germline, CDR1 is ENHRY and CDR2 is SYGVKD. Trimming left V 1 base short and J 5 bases short, with 8 bases between. The CDR3 contains 13 residues. The CDR3 reads CAISEWLGETQYF. For the CDR3, the DNA is TGTGCCATCAGTGAGTGGCTGGGGGAGACCCAGTACTTC.

There are a few counts of this clonotype. The rearrangement uses TRBV20-1 and TRBJ2-7; possibly TRBD1 for D (5 bases). Germline CDR1 is DFQATT and CDR2 is SNEGSKA (reference sequence). Trimming removed 6 bases at V and 0 bases at J, with 15 bases between. The CDR3 has 14 residues. DNA of the CDR3: TGCAGTGCCAAAGACAGTGTCGCCTCCTACGAGCAGTACTTC. This codes for CSAKDSVASYEQYF.

The V call is TRBV18, the J call TRBJ1-5; D is ambiguous. V lost 2 bases, J lost 8 bases, and 10 bases lay in between. The CDR3 has 13 residues. Germline values: CDR1 KGHSH, CDR2 LQKENI. The CDR3 nucleotides read TGTGCCAGCTCACCAGGCCGGGGAGAGCCCCAGCATTTT. Translated, it gives CASSPGRGEPQHF.

V and J are TRBV6-2 or TRBV6-3 and TRBJ1-2, with a tentative D call TRBD1 (6 bases). The V gene lost 3 bases and the J gene lost 4 bases, with 18 bases spanning the gap. Germline V CDR1 and CDR2: MNHEY, SVGEGT. The CDR3 covers 16 residues. The CDR3 sequence: CASSYPRDNDGYGYTF. The CDR3 nucleotides read TGTGCCAGCAGTTATCCCCGGGACAATGACGGCTATGGCTACACCTTC.

A few counts support this clonotype. The gene calls are TRBV28 and TRBJ1-5, with D hard to call. V gave up 8 bases and J gave up 0 bases, with 8 bases separating them. The V gene's germline CDR1 is MDHEN and CDR2 SYDVKM. The CDR3 totals 13 residues. The CDR3 region is CASGGYSNQPQHF. CDR3 sequence (DNA): TGTGCCAGCGGAGGATATAGCAATCAGCCCCAGCATTTT.

This clonotype was picked up a small number of times. The chain employs TRBV6-5 and TRBJ2-7; maybe TRBD1 (6 bases). Germline V CDR1 and CDR2: MNHEY, SVGAGI. The ends were cut back, 1 base at V and 2 bases at J, with 12 bases in the middle. CDR3 size: 15 residues. The CDR3 DNA sequence: TGTGCCAGCAGTTACTGGCAGGGGAGCCCCTACGAGCAGTACTTC. This encodes CASSYWQGSPYEQYF.

Only a few counts were recorded for this clonotype. The J gene is TRBJ2-1, the V gene TRBV7-9, with a weak D call TRBD2 (6 bases). CDR1 and CDR2 (germline): SEHNR, FQNEAQ (reference sequence). V was clipped by 5 bases and J by 4 bases, with 18 bases between them. The CDR3 is made up of 16 amino acids. For the CDR3, the DNA is TGTGCCAGCAGCCTCCACCTTAGCGGTCATTACAATGAGCAGTTCTTC. Translated: CASSLHLSGHYNEQFF.

This clonotype was observed a few times. V and J are TRBV18 and TRBJ2-5; D is unclear. CDR1 and CDR2 (germline): KGHSH, LQKENI. The CDR3 totals 13 residues. Trimming pared 6 bases from V and 5 bases from J, leaving 13 bases between. The CDR3 spells CASSPKLRETQYF. In nucleotides, the CDR3 is TGTGCCAGCTCCCCCAAACTAAGGGAGACCCAGTACTTC.

The rearrangement links TRBV29-1 to TRBJ2-1, with D perhaps TRBD1 or TRBD2 (6 bases each). CDR3 length: 12 residues. From germline, CDR1 is SQVTM and CDR2 ANQGSEA. DNA of the CDR3: TGCTCTGGGGGGACACCTAACAATGAGCAGTTCTTC. Translated, it gives CSGGTPNNEQFF.

The chain recombines TRBV29-1 with TRBJ2-3; D gene uncertain. Germline lookup yields CDR1 SQVTM and CDR2 ANQGSEA. The CDR3 contains 13 residues. CDR3 DNA sequence: TGCACCTCTAGAAGCAGACACACAGATACGCAGTATTTT. Its translation is CTSRSRHTDTQYF.

This clonotype was detected a few times. V and J are TRBV27 and TRBJ2-5; D unclear. Germline V lookup: CDR1 MNHEY, CDR2 SMNVEV (reference sequence). The ends were cut back, 6 bases at V and 5 bases at J, with 10 bases in the middle. This CDR3 contains 12 residues. The CDR3 loop is CASSNPGETQYF. The CDR3, as DNA: TGTGCCAGCAGCAATCCGGGCGAGACCCAGTACTTC.

This clonotype was seen more than once but under ten times. The chain employs TRBV20-1 and TRBJ2-5; 8 positions match TRBD2. Germline loops: CDR1 DFQATT, CDR2 SNEGSKA (reference sequence). The ends lost 3 bases at V and 5 bases at J; junction bases unmatched: 8. CDR3 size: 14 residues. CDR3 DNA sequence: TGCAGTGCTAGTCGGGACGGGAGGGAGGAGACCCAGTACTTC. Amino acids: CSASRDGREETQYF.

In its sample, this clonotype was seen many times. The chain uses TRBV19 and TRBJ2-3, with unresolved D. Trimming stripped 1 base from V and 0 bases from J, with 5 bases between. The CDR3 consists of 14 residues. CDR1 and CDR2 from the germline V gene are LNHDA and SQIVND (reference sequence). The chain's CDR3 is CASSIAASTDTQYF. CDR3 coding DNA: TGTGCCAGTAGTATAGCGGCTAGCACAGATACGCAGTATTTT.

This clonotype was seen a handful of times. The chain joins TRBV20-1 to TRBJ2-7; maybe TRBD2 (7 bases). The CDR3 is 12 residues long. Deletions cut 0 bases from V and 6 bases from J, with 9 bases between. CDR1 and CDR2 (germline): DFQATT, SNEGSKA (reference sequence). CDR3 nucleotide sequence: TGCAGTGCTAGAGACGCGGGGGCCGAGCAGTACTTC. Its protein is CSARDAGAEQYF.